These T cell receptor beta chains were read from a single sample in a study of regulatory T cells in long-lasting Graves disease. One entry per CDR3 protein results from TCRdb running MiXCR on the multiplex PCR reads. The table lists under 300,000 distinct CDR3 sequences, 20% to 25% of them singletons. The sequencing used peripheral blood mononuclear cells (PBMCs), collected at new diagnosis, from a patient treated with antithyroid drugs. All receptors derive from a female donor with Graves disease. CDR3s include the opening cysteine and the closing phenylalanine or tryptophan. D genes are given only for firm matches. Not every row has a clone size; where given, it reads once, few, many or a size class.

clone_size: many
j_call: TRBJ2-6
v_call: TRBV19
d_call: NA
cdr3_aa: CASSIGNPGANVLTF
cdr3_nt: TGTGCCAGTAGTATTGGGAATCCTGGGGCCAACGTCCTGACTTTC

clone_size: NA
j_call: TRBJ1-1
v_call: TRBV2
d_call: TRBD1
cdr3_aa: CASSEQTGGYTEAFF
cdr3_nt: TGTGCCAGCAGTGAACAGACAGGGGGCTATACTGAAGCTTTCTTT

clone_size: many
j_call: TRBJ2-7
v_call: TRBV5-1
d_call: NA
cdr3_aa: CASSTNRDPDMEQYF
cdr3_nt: TGTGCCAGCAGCACAAACAGGGATCCTGATATGGAGCAGTACTTC

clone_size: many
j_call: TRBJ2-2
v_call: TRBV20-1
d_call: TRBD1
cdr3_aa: CSARDLGTGLNTGELFF
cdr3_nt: TGCAGTGCTAGAGATCTAGGGACAGGGCTGAACACCGGGGAGCTGTTTTTT

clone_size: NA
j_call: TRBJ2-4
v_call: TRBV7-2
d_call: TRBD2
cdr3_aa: CASSFTSGNIQYF
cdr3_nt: TGTGCCAGCAGCTTTACTAGCGGAAACATTCAGTACTTC

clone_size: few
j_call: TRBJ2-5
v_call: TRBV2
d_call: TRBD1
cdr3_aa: CASRSGTGGGETQYF
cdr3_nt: TGTGCCAGCCGATCCGGGACAGGGGGCGGGGAGACCCAGTACTTC

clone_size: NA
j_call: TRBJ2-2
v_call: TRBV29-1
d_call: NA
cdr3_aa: CSVVPLNTGELFF
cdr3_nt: TGCAGCGTTGTTCCTCTGAACACCGGGGAGCTGTTTTTT

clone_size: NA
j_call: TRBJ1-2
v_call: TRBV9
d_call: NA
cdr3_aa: CASQGTPGYTF
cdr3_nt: TGTGCCAGTCAGGGTACCCCTGGCTACACCTTC

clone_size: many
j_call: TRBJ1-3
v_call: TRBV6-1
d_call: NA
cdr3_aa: CASRLGGVDSPGNTIYF
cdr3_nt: TGTGCCAGCAGGTTAGGAGGAGTAGACTCCCCTGGAAACACCATATATTTT

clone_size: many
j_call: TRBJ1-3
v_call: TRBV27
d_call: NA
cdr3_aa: CASSLRGVASGNTIYF
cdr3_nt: TGTGCCAGCAGCCTTCGAGGGGTCGCTTCCGGAAACACCATATATTTT

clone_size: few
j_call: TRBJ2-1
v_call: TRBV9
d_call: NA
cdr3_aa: CASSVVGTLYNEQFF
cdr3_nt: TGTGCCAGCAGCGTAGTCGGGACTCTGTACAATGAGCAGTTCTTC

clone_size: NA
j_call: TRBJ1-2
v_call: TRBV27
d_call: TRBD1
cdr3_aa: CASALGAGGYGYTF
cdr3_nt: TGTGCCAGCGCCCTAGGGGCAGGGGGCTATGGCTACACCTTC

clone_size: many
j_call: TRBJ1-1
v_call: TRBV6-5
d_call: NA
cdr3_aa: CASSSARTVTEAFF
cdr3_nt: TGTGCCAGCAGTTCGGCCCGGACAGTCACTGAAGCTTTCTTT

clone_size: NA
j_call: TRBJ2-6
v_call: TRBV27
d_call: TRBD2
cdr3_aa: CASSLQGGTSGANVLTF
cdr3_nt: TGTGCCAGCAGTTTACAGGGAGGGACTTCTGGGGCCAACGTCCTGACTTTC

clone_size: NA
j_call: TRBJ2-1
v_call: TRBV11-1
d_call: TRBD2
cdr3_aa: CASSLIAGPYNEQFF
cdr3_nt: TGTGCCAGCAGCTTAATAGCGGGACCCTACAATGAGCAGTTCTTC

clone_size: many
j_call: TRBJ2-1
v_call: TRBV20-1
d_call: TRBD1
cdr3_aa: CSATSAGGLGYEQFF
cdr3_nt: TGCAGTGCTACGAGTGCAGGGGGCTTGGGCTATGAGCAGTTCTTC

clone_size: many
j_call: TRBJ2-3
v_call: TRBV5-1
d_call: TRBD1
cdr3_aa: CASSPGQGARTDTQYF
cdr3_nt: TGCGCCAGCAGCCCTGGACAGGGGGCGAGGACAGATACGCAGTATTTT

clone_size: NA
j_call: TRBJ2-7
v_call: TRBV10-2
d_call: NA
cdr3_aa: CASSQAEGQLYEQYF
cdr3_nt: TGCGCCAGCAGCCAAGCGGAGGGACAGCTCTACGAGCAATACTTC

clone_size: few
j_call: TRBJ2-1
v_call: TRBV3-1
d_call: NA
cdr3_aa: CASSRGLEQFF
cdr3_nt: TGTGCCAGCAGCCGGGGGCTTGAGCAGTTCTTC

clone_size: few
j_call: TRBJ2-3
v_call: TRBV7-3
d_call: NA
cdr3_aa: CASSLGKITDTQYF
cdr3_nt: TGTGCCAGCAGCTTAGGCAAAATCACAGATACGCAGTATTTT

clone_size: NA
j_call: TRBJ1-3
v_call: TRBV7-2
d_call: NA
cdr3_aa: CASSLARWSSGNTIYF
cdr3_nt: TGTGCCAGCAGCTTAGCCCGATGGAGCTCTGGAAACACCATATATTTT

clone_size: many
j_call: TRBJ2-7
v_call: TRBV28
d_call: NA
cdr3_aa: CASSLRGPKSYEQYF
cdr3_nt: TGTGCCAGCAGTTTGAGGGGCCCGAAGTCCTACGAGCAGTACTTC

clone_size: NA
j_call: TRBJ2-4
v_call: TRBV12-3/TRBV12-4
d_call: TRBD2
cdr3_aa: CASSYSGAGAKNIQYF
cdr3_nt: TGTGCCAGCAGTTACTCGGGAGCGGGGGCCAAAAACATTCAGTACTTC

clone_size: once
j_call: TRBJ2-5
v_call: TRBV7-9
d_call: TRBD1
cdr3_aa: CASSTRTGTTLETQYF
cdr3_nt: TGTGCCAGCAGCACCCGGACAGGGACGACGTTGGAGACCCAGTACTTC

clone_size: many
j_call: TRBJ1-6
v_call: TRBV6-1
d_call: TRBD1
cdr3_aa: CASSPQDRGLSPLHF
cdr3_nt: TGTGCCAGCAGTCCTCAGGACAGGGGGCTGTCACCCCTCCACTTT

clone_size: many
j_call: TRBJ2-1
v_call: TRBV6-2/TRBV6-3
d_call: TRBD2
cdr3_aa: CASSYLGRARGNEQFF
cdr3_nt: TGTGCCAGCAGTTACCTCGGGAGGGCTAGAGGGAATGAGCAGTTCTTC

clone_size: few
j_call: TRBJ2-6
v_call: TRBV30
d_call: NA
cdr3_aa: CAWIHAGANVLTF
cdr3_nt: TGTGCCTGGATCCATGCTGGGGCCAACGTCCTGACTTTC

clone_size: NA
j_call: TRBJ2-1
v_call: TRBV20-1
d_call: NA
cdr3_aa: CSARDRSEPQFF
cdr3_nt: TGCAGTGCTAGAGATAGATCCGAGCCGCAGTTCTTC

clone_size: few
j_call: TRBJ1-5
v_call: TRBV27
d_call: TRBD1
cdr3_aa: CASKRDRHSNQPQHF
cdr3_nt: TGTGCCAGCAAACGGGACAGGCATAGCAATCAGCCCCAGCATTTT

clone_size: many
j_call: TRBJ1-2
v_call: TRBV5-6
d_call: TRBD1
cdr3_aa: CASSANLPGQIYGYTF
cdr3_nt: TGTGCCAGCAGCGCTAACCTTCCGGGACAGATCTATGGCTACACCTTC